Included here is one TCR beta chain sequence, with context. Patients at the Seattle site were enrolled during active infection and followed longitudinally. V trimming: 3 bases; J trimming: 5 bases; junction bases outside the gene matches: 5. The CDR3 spans 15 residues. Germline CDR1 LGHDT, CDR2 YNNKEL (reference sequence). Source study methods: Amplification of reference gene primers was used by the study to estimate nucleated cell counts. Assay used: immunoSEQ multiplex PCR; TCRdb lists only in-frame clones, some missing. V and J calls and clone size are copied from that table; D and trimming were computed from the DNA. The table includes approximately 350,000 clones, around 86% detected once. The data were taken from a study of blood T cell repertoires in COVID-19. Study details: Specimens from acute and convalescent COVID-19 originated in the United States, Italy and Spain. The cDNA or gDNA used as material had been derived from T cells, B-cell-depleted T cells, or PBMCs.

The chain uses TRBV3-1 (or the pseudogene TRBV3-2) and TRBJ2-1, with TRBD2 identical over 9 bases. What was sequenced was peripheral blood. This sequence originates from a woman aged 45 to 65 with COVID-19, enrolled during active disease. The CDR3 coding sequence is TGTGCCAGCAGCCACGATAGCGGGAGCGACAATGAGCAGTTCTTC. Its translation: CASSHDSGSDNEQFF.